This is a list of T cell receptor beta chains from one sample in a study of blood T cell repertoires in COVID-19. Only in-frame clones appear in the TCRdb table, and some are missing; sequencing was by immunoSEQ multiplex PCR. The table has over 30,000 clones, roughly 91% seen once. The source material was peripheral blood. These receptors all come from a man aged 65-85 years with active or convalescent COVID-19. Both conserved end residues are part of each CDR3. Each record gives: V gene, J gene, D gene, CDR3 protein, CDR3 DNA. A D gene is named only where the DNA matches it firmly.

v_gene: TRBV5-1
j_gene: TRBJ2-5
d_gene: .
CDR3aa: CASSFRDGSLGTQYF
CDR3nt: TGCGCCAGCAGCTTCCGGGACGGGAGCCTTGGGACCCAGTACTTC

v_gene: TRBV28
j_gene: TRBJ1-1
d_gene: TRBD1
CDR3aa: CASSSPGQLLKAFF
CDR3nt: TGTGCCAGCAGTTCCCCGGGACAGCTACTTAAAGCTTTCTTT

v_gene: TRBV6-5
j_gene: TRBJ1-1
d_gene: TRBD1
CDR3aa: CASKPGQPNTEAFF
CDR3nt: TGTGCCAGCAAACCGGGACAGCCAAACACTGAAGCTTTCTTT

v_gene: TRBV18
j_gene: TRBJ1-2
d_gene: .
CDR3aa: CASSQGISYGYTF
CDR3nt: TGTGCCAGCTCTCAGGGGATCAGCTATGGCTACACCTTC

v_gene: TRBV7-2
j_gene: TRBJ1-2
d_gene: .
CDR3aa: CASSSTTNYGYTF
CDR3nt: TGTGCCAGCAGCTCCACAACTAACTATGGCTACACCTTC

v_gene: TRBV7-2
j_gene: TRBJ2-7
d_gene: .
CDR3aa: CASSPLGEYGEQYF
CDR3nt: TGTGCCAGCAGCCCGCTAGGAGAATACGGGGAGCAGTACTTC

v_gene: TRBV12-5
j_gene: TRBJ1-6
d_gene: .
CDR3aa: CASGPAGSHSPLHF
CDR3nt: TGTGCTAGTGGCCCCGCGGGATCGCATTCACCCCTCCACTTT

v_gene: TRBV2
j_gene: TRBJ1-1
d_gene: TRBD1
CDR3aa: CASSAGQGTEAFF
CDR3nt: TGTGCCAGCAGTGCGGGACAGGGCACTGAAGCTTTCTTT

v_gene: TRBV30
j_gene: TRBJ2-1
d_gene: TRBD1
CDR3aa: CAWSDTGGKFF
CDR3nt: TGTGCCTGGAGCGATACAGGGGGCAAGTTCTTC

v_gene: TRBV5-1
j_gene: TRBJ1-1
d_gene: .
CDR3aa: CASTSGGANTEAFF
CDR3nt: TGCGCCAGCACCTCTGGGGGGGCGAACACTGAAGCTTTCTTT

v_gene: TRBV7-3
j_gene: TRBJ1-6
d_gene: .
CDR3aa: CASSFRGRESPLHF
CDR3nt: TGTGCCAGCAGCTTCAGGGGAAGGGAATCACCCCTCCACTTT

v_gene: TRBV4-3
j_gene: TRBJ1-2
d_gene: .
CDR3aa: CASSPGGGISYGYTF
CDR3nt: TGCGCCAGCAGCCCTGGGGGGGGGATTAGCTATGGCTACACCTTC

v_gene: TRBV5-1
j_gene: TRBJ2-5
d_gene: .
CDR3aa: CASSQPGGQETQYF
CDR3nt: TGCGCCAGCAGCCAGCCAGGGGGGCAGGAGACCCAGTACTTC

v_gene: TRBV5-4
j_gene: TRBJ2-3
d_gene: .
CDR3aa: CASSWGGRTDTQYF
CDR3nt: TGTGCCAGCAGCTGGGGGGGCCGGACAGATACGCAGTATTTT